The 11 T cell receptor beta chains below come from one sample, sequenced in a study of beta chain features in type 1 diabetes. Expressed TCRB transcripts got sequenced, as all isolated RNA was reverse transcribed. TCRdb's table, derived via immunoSEQ multiplex PCR, lists solely in-frame clones and lacks some. The table shows about 340,000 clones, with around 8.5% occurring only once. Study-level results: Among patients with Type 1 diabetes, TCRB CDR3s were moderately but significantly shorter in every one of the four CD4+ subsets.

These receptors have no known antigen. Sequencing used central memory CD4+ T cells from blood. The origin of the receptors is a man aged 25 to 40 with type 1 diabetes.

This clone was picked up a small number of times. The J gene is TRBJ2-5, the V gene TRBV15, with D possibly TRBD2 on 6 matching bases. There are 16 residues in the CDR3. CDR1 and CDR2 from the germline V gene are LNHNV and YYDKDF (reference sequence). Between the trimmed V and J ends, which lost 0 bases and 5 bases, there was a span of 16 bases. For the CDR3, the DNA is TGTGCCACCAGCAGAGATCTGGCCACTGGGGGGGAGACCCAGTACTTC. This codes for CATSRDLATGGETQYF.

The chain combines TRBV9 with TRBJ2-3; D unclear. Germline lookup yields CDR1 SGDLS and CDR2 YYNGEE. Trimming stripped 4 bases from V and 6 bases from J, with 12 bases between. The CDR3 length is 13 residues. The CDR3 region is CASSPALYDTQYF. CDR3 nucleotides: TGTGCCAGCAGCCCAGCCTTATACGATACGCAGTATTTT.

The chain couples TRBV7-9 to TRBJ2-6; 7 bases line up with TRBD1. CDR3 size: 15 residues. J lost 1 base, V lost 5 bases, and 2 bases had no gene match. Germline-derived CDR1 and CDR2 are SEHNR and FQNEAQ (reference sequence). The CDR3 sequence: CASSRQGSGANVLTF. The CDR3 region has the DNA TGTGCCAGCAGCCGACAGGGATCTGGGGCCAACGTCCTGACTTTC.

The chain is built from TRBV27 and TRBJ1-2, with 7 nucleotides matching TRBD1. The CDR3 length is 14 residues. Per germline, CDR1 MNHEY and CDR2 SMNVEV (reference sequence). The V gene end was trimmed by 5 bases and the J gene end by 5 bases; junction bases not matched to a gene: 8. The CDR3 sequence is CASSLGRGFYGYTF. CDR3 nucleotides: TGTGCCAGCAGTCTCGGCAGGGGGTTTTATGGCTACACCTTC.

The chain recombines TRBV29-1 with TRBJ1-5; no definite D call. Germline loops: CDR1 SQVTM, CDR2 ANQGSEA. The CDR3 has 13 residues. The V and J ends lost 6 bases and 7 bases respectively, with 16 bases between them. In DNA, the CDR3 is TGCAGCGTAGGATACCCAGGTGACCAGCCCCAGCATTTT. As protein: CSVGYPGDQPQHF.

This clone was detected only a few times. The chain is built from TRBV6-5 and TRBJ2-7; 8 bases are a match to TRBD2. Germline V gene data show CDR1 as MNHEY and CDR2 as SVGAGI. This CDR3 spans 14 amino acids. The junction had 7 bases not matched to a gene; V was cut back by 5 bases and J by 4 bases. The CDR3, as DNA: TGTGCCAGCAGTCCCCGGGAGGGAGTATACGAGCAGTACTTC. It codes for CASSPREGVYEQYF.

The gene calls are TRBV29-1 and TRBJ2-2; 10 bases line up with TRBD1. The CDR3 extends over 14 amino acids. Germline V gene lookup returns CDR1 SQVTM and CDR2 ANQGSEA. V lost 6 bases and J lost 5; bases outside the gene matches: 6. The CDR3 region has the DNA TGCAGCGTCGGCGGGACAGGGGATACCGGGGAGCTGTTTTTT. It translates to CSVGGTGDTGELFF.

The chain combines TRBV21-1 with TRBJ2-3; TRBD1, as called in the table, went unchecked against the DNA. TRBV21-1 is labeled a pseudogene. CDR3 length equals 16 residues. The CDR3 sequence: CASSTDRQGCTDTQYF. CDR3 nucleotides: TGTGCCAGCAGCACCGATCGACAGGGCTGCACAGATACGCAGTATTTT.

This sequence joins TRBV5-4 and TRBJ1-6; D is possibly TRBD1 (6 bases). The CDR3 runs to 15 residues. The germline CDR1 and CDR2 sequences are SGHNT and YYREEE (reference sequence). V was shortened by 4 bases and J by 8 bases, with 16 bases between the two germline ends. The CDR3, as DNA: TGTGCCAGCAGCCCAACCGGGACACCTGATTCACCCCTCCACTTT. Amino acid sequence: CASSPTGTPDSPLHF.

This clone has at least ten counts. V gene TRBV10-3 combines with J gene TRBJ2-3; D might be TRBD1 or TRBD2, each matching 5 bases. Between the trimmed V and J ends, which lost 6 bases and 3 bases, there was a span of 13 bases. The V gene's germline CDR1 is ENHRY and CDR2 SYGVKD. The CDR3 has 14 amino acids. The CDR3 spells CAISLEGQTDTQYF. The CDR3, as DNA: TGTGCCATCAGCCTCGAGGGGCAGACAGATACGCAGTATTTT.

The table lists this clone with a few counts. This specimen includes other DNA sequences encoding the same CDR3. This rearrangement joins TRBV29-1 to TRBJ2-7; D not resolved. The V and J ends lost 7 bases and 7 bases respectively, with 17 bases between them. The germline V gene has CDR1 SQVTM and CDR2 ANQGSEA. This CDR3 region has 12 residues. For the CDR3, the DNA is TGCAGCGGGGTTCGGAAAGGCGGTGAGCAGTACTTC. Encoded protein: CSGVRKGGEQYF.